Below, one T cell receptor (beta chain) is given with its context. Its specificity is not known. The sample belongs to a study of cytomegalovirus exposure and HLA in healthy donors. Samples came from healthy bone marrow donors. The PCR made use of 60 Vbeta and 13 Jbeta primers. Some clones are missing from TCRdb's copy, which holds only in-frame ones; the method was immunoSEQ multiplex PCR. The sample lists 100,000 to 150,000 clones, more than 60% seen once, with more than 2% in the top ten. The CDR3 loop spans 14 amino acids. Germline loops: CDR1 SGHDN, CDR2 FVKESK. The V and J ends lost 2 bases and 5 bases respectively, with 9 bases between them. General study findings and limits: Reportedly, cytomegalovirus status was diagnosed with high sensitivity and specificity. The availability of immune exposure information extended only to CMV serostatus. Later on, analysis showed that most CMV-associated TCR beta chains appeared to be HLA-restricted.

Specimen: PBMCs. V gene TRBV14 combines with J gene TRBJ2-2; D might be TRBD1 (6 bases). The sequence came from a woman between 40 and 55 years old in good health and CMV-seropositive. The CDR3 here is CASSQQQGTGELFF. The CDR3 DNA follows: TGTGCCAGCAGCCAACAACAGGGTACCGGGGAGCTGTTTTTT.